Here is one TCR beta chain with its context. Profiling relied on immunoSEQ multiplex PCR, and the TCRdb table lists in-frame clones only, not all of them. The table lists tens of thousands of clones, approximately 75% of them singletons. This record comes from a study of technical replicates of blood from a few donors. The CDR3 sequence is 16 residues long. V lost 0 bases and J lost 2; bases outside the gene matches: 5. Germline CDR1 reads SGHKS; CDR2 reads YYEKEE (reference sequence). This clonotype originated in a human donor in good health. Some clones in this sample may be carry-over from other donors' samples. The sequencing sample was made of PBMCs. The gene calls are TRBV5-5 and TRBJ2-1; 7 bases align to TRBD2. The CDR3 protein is CASSLEEGGPYNEQFF. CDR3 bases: TGTGCCAGCAGCTTGGAGGAGGGAGGGCCCTACAATGAGCAGTTCTTC.